The clone carrying this T cell receptor beta chain was detected many times. The data originate from a study of identical twins. TCRdb analysed the 5' RACE reads with MiXCR anew, one entry per CDR3 protein. Of 400,000 or so distinct CDR3 sequences listed, 9% to 10% were seen once; the top ten hold under 10%. From germline, CDR1 is SGHVS and CDR2 FQNEAQ. V was pared by 0 bases and J by 1 base, with 6 bases of the junction left unmatched. The CDR3 consists of 17 residues. The gene calls are TRBV7-8 and TRBJ2-3, with 8 bases matching TRBD2. Specimen: naive T cells sorted from blood. The sequence was collected from a woman aged 50 to 65 in good health. CDR3 coding DNA: TGTGCCAGCAGCTTAGCCAATAGCGGGATCCGCACAGATACGCAGTATTTT. This gives the protein CASSLANSGIRTDTQYF. Based on the CDR3 plus reference TRBV7-8 and TRBJ2-3, the full variable domain is GAGVSQSPRYKVAKRGQDVALRCDPISGHVSLFWYQQALGQGPEFLTYFQNEAQLDKSGLPSDRFFAERPEGSVSTLKIQRTQQEDSAVYLCASSLANSGIRTDTQYFGPGTRLTVL.